These 24 T cell receptor beta chains were all obtained from the same sample, sequenced in a study of T-cell reconstitution after alpha-beta-depleted transplantation in children. Preparation of the TCRbeta library was carried out with unique molecular identifiers. TCRdb re-derived calls from the PCR reads in MiXCR, one entry per CDR3 protein. The sample holds around 52,000 distinct CDR3 sequences, over 4.5% seen once. Specimen: PBMCs, mostly from graft donor cells, collected 60 days after TCRalphabeta/CD19-depleted stem cell transplant. Every receptor here comes from a female patient aged 2-15 years who had a stem cell transplant for aplastic anemia, so the T cells may come from the graft donor.

This clonotype was seen many times. The chain carries TRBV9 and TRBJ2-6; D is tentatively TRBD1 or TRBD2 (5 bases each). V was cut by 0 bases and J by 0 bases, with 10 bases left in between. Germline V gene sequence: CDR1 SGDLS, CDR2 YYNGEE. The CDR3 sequence is 17 residues long. The CDR3 region has the DNA TGTGCCAGCAGCGTAGGGGACCTCAACTCTGGGGCCAACGTCCTGACTTTC. Its protein product is CASSVGDLNSGANVLTF.

V gene TRBV7-3 combines with J gene TRBJ2-4, with D possibly being TRBD2 (5 bases). V was shortened by 5 bases and J by 1 base, with 12 bases between the two germline ends. CDR3 length: 15 amino acids. The germline CDR1 and CDR2 sequences are SGHTA and FQGTGA. The CDR3 is CASSQGPGAKNIQYF. DNA for the CDR3: TGTGCCAGCAGCCAAGGGCCGGGGGCCAAAAACATTCAGTACTTC.

There are many counts of this clonotype. The chain joins TRBV5-1 to TRBJ2-3; D not certain. This CDR3 is built from 14 residues. Germline V gene sequence: CDR1 SGHRS, CDR2 YFSETQ. The V end was cut by 0 bases, the J end by 0 bases, with 5 bases between. The CDR3 region has the DNA TGCGCCAGCAGCTTGGGTGTTAGCACAGATACGCAGTATTTT. Protein sequence: CASSLGVSTDTQYF.

This sequence joins TRBV28 and TRBJ2-2; 13 bases map to TRBD2. Germline V gene sequence: CDR1 MDHEN, CDR2 SYDVKM. The CDR3 runs 16 residues. J was trimmed by 6 bases and V by 8 bases; bases with no gene match: 9. The CDR3: CASRTSGGAGSGELFF. Here the CDR3 DNA reads TGTGCCAGCCGTACTAGCGGGGGGGCGGGCTCCGGGGAGCTGTTTTTT.

This clonotype appeared many times. V and J are TRBV7-2 and TRBJ2-5; 9 bases are shared with TRBD1. The CDR3 totals 17 residues. From germline, CDR1 is SGHTA and CDR2 FQGNSA. V lost 2 bases to trimming and J lost 5 bases; unmatched junction nucleotides: 12. The CDR3 here is CASSLTPWDRAKETQYF. For the CDR3, the DNA is TGTGCCAGCAGCTTAACACCCTGGGACAGGGCAAAGGAGACCCAGTACTTC.

The chain is built from TRBV20-1 and TRBJ1-4; no clear D gene. The CDR3 runs to 14 residues. Trimming cost V 0 bases and J 5 bases, with 10 bases left between them. Per germline, CDR1 DFQATT and CDR2 SNEGSKA (reference sequence). The CDR3, as DNA: TGCAGTGCTAGAGATCCCGCCGGGAATGAAAAACTGTTTTTT. It yields the protein CSARDPAGNEKLFF.

Ten or more counts support this clonotype. J is TRBJ2-2 and V is TRBV7-3; TRBD2 matches 9 bases. V was clipped by 0 bases and J by 1 base; unmatched bases: 0. This CDR3 is built from 16 residues. Germline CDR1 is SGHTA and CDR2 is FQGTGA. The CDR3 region is CASSLTSGGNTGELFF. As DNA, the CDR3 is TGTGCCAGCAGCTTAACTAGCGGGGGGAACACCGGGGAGCTGTTTTTT.

This clonotype was recorded many times. The rearrangement links TRBV6-6 to TRBJ1-6; unclear D gene. The V end was cut by 8 bases, the J end by 6 bases, with 11 bases between. Germline CDR1 MNHNY, CDR2 SVGAGI (reference sequence). The CDR3 contains 13 residues. CDR3 nucleotides: TGTGCCAGCCGGCCTAGCCCTAATTCACCCCTCCACTTT. It codes for CASRPSPNSPLHF.

This clonotype was counted many times. This sequence joins TRBV4-3 and TRBJ1-3, with D possibly being TRBD1 (6 bases). Germline V gene sequence: CDR1 LGHNA, CDR2 YSLEER. V gave up 6 bases and J gave up 0 bases, with 18 bases separating them. The CDR3 length is 17 residues. CDR3 nucleotides: TGCGCCAGCAGTCAAAACGCAGGGGTCTCCTCTGGAAACACCATATATTTT. Translated: CASSQNAGVSSGNTIYF.

This clonotype was seen at least ten times. V and J are TRBV12-3 or TRBV12-4 and TRBJ2-3; D tentatively reads TRBD1 or TRBD2 (7 bases each). V was cut by 2 bases and J by 2 bases, with 20 bases left in between. The CDR3 runs 18 residues. Here the CDR3 DNA reads TGTGCCAGCAGTTTACCCGGGACAGCACTAGCGATCACAGATACGCAGTATTTT. It translates to CASSLPGTALAITDTQYF.

This clonotype has a count of ten or more. The rearrangement links TRBV20-1 to TRBJ2-7; TRBD2 matches at 7 bases. V was pared by 3 bases and J by 0 bases, with 2 bases of the junction left unmatched. There are 13 residues in the CDR3. Germline-derived CDR1 and CDR2 are DFQATT and SNEGSKA (reference sequence). CDR3 sequence reads: CSASGTNSYEQYF. CDR3 DNA: TGCAGTGCTAGCGGGACTAACTCCTACGAGCAGTACTTC.

This clonotype was seen repeatedly, ten times or more. The chain couples TRBV28 to TRBJ2-7; maybe TRBD1 (5 bases). Germline CDR1 MDHEN, CDR2 SYDVKM. Trimming took 1 base from V and 12 from J, leaving 16 bases between them. The CDR3 runs 13 residues. DNA for the CDR3: TGTGCCAGCAGTTTATTATCCTTGCAGGGCCGGTACTTC. Encoded protein: CASSLLSLQGRYF. Looking up the rest from reference TRBV28 and TRBJ2-7 gives the full variable domain: DVKVTQSSRYLVKRTGEKVFLECVQDMDHENMFWYRQDPGLGLRLIYFSYDVKMKEKGDIPEGYSVSREKKERFSLILESASTNQTSMYLCASSLLSLQGRYFGPGTRLTVT.

In its sample, this clonotype was seen many times. The gene calls are TRBV25-1 and TRBJ2-3; TRBD2 matches 8 bases. The germline CDR1 and CDR2 sequences are MGHDK and SYGVNS. V trimming: 0 bases; J trimming: 1 base; junction bases outside the gene matches: 6. This CDR3 comprises 17 residues. The CDR3 is CASSEYETSARTDTQYF. CDR3 nucleotide sequence: TGTGCCAGCAGTGAATATGAGACTAGCGCCCGCACAGATACGCAGTATTTT. The full variable domain, completed using reference TRBV25-1 and TRBJ2-3, is EADIYQTPRYLVIGTGKKITLECSQTMGHDKMYWYQQDPGMELHLIHYSYGVNSTEKGDLSSESTVSRIRTEHFPLTLESARPSHTSQYLCASSEYETSARTDTQYFGPGTRLTVL.

This clonotype was seen ten or more times. This rearrangement joins TRBV2 to TRBJ2-5, with a weak D call TRBD2 (6 bases). The CDR3 has 14 residues. Trimming removed 7 bases from V and 2 bases from J, with 14 bases in between. Germline values: CDR1 SNHLY, CDR2 FYNNEI. CDR3 DNA: TGTGCCAGCAAGGAGGACTACCTTCAAGAGACCCAGTACTTC. It yields the protein CASKEDYLQETQYF.

This clonotype appeared many times. This chain connects TRBV4-1 to TRBJ2-7, with a tentative D call TRBD1 (6 bases). The CDR3 totals 14 residues. Trimming pared 0 bases from V and 5 bases from J, leaving 11 bases between. Germline V gene data show CDR1 as MGHRA and CDR2 as YSYEKL. CDR3 sequence reads: CASSQDLRGDEQYF. DNA for the CDR3: TGCGCCAGCAGCCAAGATCTCAGGGGAGACGAGCAGTACTTC.

Many counts were recorded for this clonotype. V is TRBV5-1 and J is TRBJ1-5; a weak D match, TRBD1 (6 bases). This CDR3 is built from 14 residues. Germline V CDR1 and CDR2: SGHRS, YFSETQ. Trimming left V 0 bases short and J 3 bases short, with 7 bases between. CDR3 protein: CASSLDRDNQPQHF. CDR3 DNA sequence: TGCGCCAGCAGCTTGGACAGGGACAATCAGCCCCAGCATTTT.

At least ten counts were recorded for this clonotype. One end of the junction fails to match germline, which may point to a read error. This chain connects TRBV4-2 to TRBJ2-7; 8 nucleotides match TRBD1. Looked up from germline, CDR1 is LGHNA and CDR2 is YNFKEQ. The CDR3 covers 13 residues. The CDR3 sequence: CASRQDRGYEQYF. The DNA of the CDR3 is TGTGCCAGCAGACAAGACAGGGGCTACGAGCAGTACTTC.

This clonotype showed up many times. The chain employs TRBV5-1 and TRBJ2-7; 9 bases line up with TRBD1. The V and J ends lost 4 bases and 6 bases, in that order; junction bases with no gene match: 11. CDR1 is SGHRS, CDR2 YFSETQ, per germline. There are 15 residues in the CDR3. DNA of the CDR3: TGCGCCAGCAGCCTCGGGACAGGGAATTCGGGCGAGCAGTACTTC. As protein: CASSLGTGNSGEQYF.

This clonotype occurred many times. The chain has TRBV12-3 or TRBV12-4 and TRBJ1-1; D remains unclear. The CDR3 covers 14 residues. With 3 bases removed from V and 1 base from J, the gap between germline ends came to 9 bases. As DNA, the CDR3 is TGTGCCAGCAGTTTCGCGGGTCAGAACACTGAAGCTTTCTTT. This gives the protein CASSFAGQNTEAFF.

This clonotype was detected ten times or more. The V call is TRBV5-5, the J call TRBJ2-7, with 13 bases aligning to TRBD2. Trimming removed 0 bases from V and 6 bases from J; junction bases left unmatched: 6. Germline values: CDR1 SGHKS, CDR2 YYEKEE (reference sequence). This CDR3 comprises 16 residues. CDR3: CASSLGLLAGGREQYF. CDR3 in DNA: TGTGCCAGCAGCTTGGGCCTACTAGCGGGAGGGCGCGAGCAGTACTTC.

This clonotype was observed many times. The rearrangement joins TRBV29-1 to TRBJ2-2, with 8 nucleotides matching TRBD2. Losses at the gene ends were 0 bases for V and 5 bases for J; bases not matched to a gene: 5. Germline CDR1 is SQVTM and CDR2 is ANQGSEA. The CDR3 is made up of 15 amino acids. CDR3 in amino acids: CSVEDRQRGTGELFF. The CDR3, as DNA: TGCAGCGTTGAAGATCGGCAGCGGGGGACCGGGGAGCTGTTTTTT.

This clonotype was detected only a few times. The rearrangement links TRBV7-3 to TRBJ2-1; D possibly uses TRBD1 or TRBD2 (5 bases each). The V gene lost 5 bases and the J gene lost 12 bases, with 11 bases spanning the gap. The CDR3 runs 11 residues. The germline gives CDR1 SGHTA, CDR2 FQGTGA. CDR3 coding DNA: TGTGCCAGCAGCCCCGGGACCGGGCAGTTCTTC. It is translated as CASSPGTGQFF.

This clonotype was seen ten or more times. This chain uses TRBV6-2 or TRBV6-3 with TRBJ2-1; TRBD2 is a possible D gene (6 bases). The ends were cut back, 2 bases at V and 8 bases at J, with 22 bases in the middle. Germline V gene data show CDR1 as MNHEY and CDR2 as SVGEGT. The CDR3 sequence is 17 residues long. The CDR3 DNA sequence: TGTGCCAGCAGTTACGCGAGTTTTGGCCTGAGGGACTATGAGCAGTTCTTC. This translates into CASSYASFGLRDYEQFF.

This clonotype came up many times. V is TRBV5-1 and J is TRBJ1-1, with D unclear. There are 15 residues in the CDR3. V dropped 1 base and J dropped 0 bases, with 10 bases sitting between them. Germline values: CDR1 SGHRS, CDR2 YFSETQ. The CDR3 protein is CASSLTSSMNTEAFF. For the CDR3, the DNA is TGCGCCAGCAGCTTGACTTCCAGCATGAACACTGAAGCTTTCTTT.